This paragraph covers one T cell receptor beta chain sequence. This clone was seen once. This receptor's antigen is unknown. Nothing much larger sits one base from this clone, and base qualities are not available. CDR1 and CDR2 (LNHNV, YYDKDF) derive from the germline V gene (reference sequence). Including the terminal cysteine and phenylalanine, the CDR3 comprises 15 residues. Just the 45-base CDR3 DNA is kept, in frame starting at base 1. The source of the sample is a study of blood T cell repertoires in COVID-19 (dated by TCRdb to between 2020 and 2021). With respect to the entire study: Samples covering the acute and convalescent phases of COVID-19 were provided by collaborators in the United States, Italy and Spain. The prospective study material was composed of cDNA or gDNA derived from T cells, B-cell-depleted T cells, or PBMCs. Subjects who had been exposed to COVID-19, were actively infected with it, or had recovered from it provided the deeply sampled blood TCRbeta repertoires that made up the dataset. The repertoires were made available in a free public database intended to serve as a resource for research on the immune response to SARS-CoV-2. The samples were drawn from two sources: the first 160 participants of the ongoing ImmuneRACE study, and 950 to 1,500 subjects contributed by 6 global collaborators. A de-identified subject ID, COVID-19 status, age in years and sex were almost always included in the sample metadata. HLA class I and class II types, where available, came from metadata supplied by the sample provider rather than from assay-based typing.

Each collaborating institution followed its own protocols to collect whole blood in K2EDTA tubes. Collaborator samples were shipped for TCRbeta analysis as frozen whole blood, isolated PBMCs, or DNA extracted from either sample type. What the research found in general, with its limitations: How much clinical and demographic metadata was included differed by source and by participant, and the metadata was provided uncurated.

The immunoSEQ Assay, a bias-controlled multiplex PCR, was used to amplify TCRbeta CDR3 regions from genomic DNA. The study's processing was this. The number of nucleated cells in each sample was estimated by amplification of reference gene primers within the assay. To quantify the absolute abundance of each unique TCRbeta CDR3 rearrangement, sequence reads were collapsed and filtered. For each sample, productive Simpson clonality was calculated as the square root of Simpson's diversity index over productive rearrangements. TCRdb mirrors the immuneACCESS table, restricted to in-frame sequences. Some clones are absent from its copies; in checked studies, under half trace to an unresolved V gene, and the reason for the others is unknown. V and J calls and clone size are those listed in that table; D and trimming were worked out from the DNA. The sample contains approximately 83,000 clones, roughly 86% of them found a single time. Of the sample, about 6.7% falls within the top ten clones.

The sample was peripheral blood. The TCR was taken from a man aged 65 to 79 with acute or convalescent COVID-19. The chain employs TRBV15 and TRBJ2-5; the D gene cannot be named for sure. The DNA end lines up better with TRBJ2-7; the J call may be wrong. CDR3 protein: CATSRADVGPLEQYF. Read as DNA, the sequence is TGTGCCACCAGCAGAGCCGACGTGGGCCCCCTCGAGCAGTACTTC.